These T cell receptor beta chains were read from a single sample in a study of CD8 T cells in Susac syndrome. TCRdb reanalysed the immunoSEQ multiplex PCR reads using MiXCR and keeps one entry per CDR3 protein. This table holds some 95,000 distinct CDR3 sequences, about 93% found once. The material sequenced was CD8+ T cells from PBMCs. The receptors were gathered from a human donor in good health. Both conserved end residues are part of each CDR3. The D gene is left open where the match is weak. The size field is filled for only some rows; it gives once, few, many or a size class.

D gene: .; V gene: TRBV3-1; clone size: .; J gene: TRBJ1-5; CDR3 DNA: TGTGCCAGCAGCCAAGAATCCGGGGATAATCAGCCCCAGCATTTT; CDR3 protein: CASSQESGDNQPQHF
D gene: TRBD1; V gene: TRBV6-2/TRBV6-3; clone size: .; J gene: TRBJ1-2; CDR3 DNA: TGTGCCAGCAGCCACCCCATCCGGGACAGGGGAGACTATGGCTACACCTTC; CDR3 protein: CASSHPIRDRGDYGYTF
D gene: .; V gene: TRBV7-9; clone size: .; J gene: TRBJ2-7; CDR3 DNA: TGTGCCAGCAGCTTAGTAAACACAGGCATTCCCTTGGAGCAGTACTTC; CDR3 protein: CASSLVNTGIPLEQYF
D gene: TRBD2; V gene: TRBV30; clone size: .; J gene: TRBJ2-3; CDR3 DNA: TGTGCCTGGGGCGGGGGGACCGAGGGAACCCCAGATACGCAGTATTTT; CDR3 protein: CAWGGGTEGTPDTQYF
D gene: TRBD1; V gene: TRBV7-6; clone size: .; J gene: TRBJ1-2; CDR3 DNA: TGTGCCAGCAGCCCCGGGGAGGGGGCTTGGTATGGCTACACCTTC; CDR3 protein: CASSPGEGAWYGYTF
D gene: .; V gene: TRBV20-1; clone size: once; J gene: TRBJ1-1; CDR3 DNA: TGCAGTGCTAGTGCCCGGACTACCATGAACACTGAAGCTTTCTTT; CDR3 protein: CSASARTTMNTEAFF
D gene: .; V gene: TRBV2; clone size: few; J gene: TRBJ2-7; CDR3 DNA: TGTGCCAGGATTAACACAACATCCTACGAGCAGTACTTC; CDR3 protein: CARINTTSYEQYF
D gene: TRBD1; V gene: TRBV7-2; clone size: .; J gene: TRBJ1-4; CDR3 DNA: TGTGCCAGCAGCCCGGGGACAGGGGCAGGTGAAAAACTGTTTTTT; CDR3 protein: CASSPGTGAGEKLFF
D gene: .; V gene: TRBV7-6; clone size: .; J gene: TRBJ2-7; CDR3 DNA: TGTGCCAGCAGCTTGTCCGGAACAGGCGCAATAGGGTTC; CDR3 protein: CASSLSGTGAIGF
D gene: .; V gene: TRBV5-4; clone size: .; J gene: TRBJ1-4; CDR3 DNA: TGTGCCAGCAGACTGGAGAGGCTGCAACTGTTTTTT; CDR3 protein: CASRLERLQLFF
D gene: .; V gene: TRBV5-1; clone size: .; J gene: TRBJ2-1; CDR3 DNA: TGCGCCAGCAGCTCCCTCGGTTCAGGCTGGGATGAGCAGTTCTTC; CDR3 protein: CASSSLGSGWDEQFF
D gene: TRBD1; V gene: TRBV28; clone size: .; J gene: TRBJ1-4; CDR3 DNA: TGTGCCAGCAGTTTCCTCCGGGACAGTCACAATGAAAAACTGTTTTTT; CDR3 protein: CASSFLRDSHNEKLFF
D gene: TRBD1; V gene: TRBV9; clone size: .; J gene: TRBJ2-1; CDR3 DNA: TGTGCCAGCAGCCCCCCCACGGGACAGTTCCATAGCTCCTACAATGAGCAGTTCTTC; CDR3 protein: CASSPPTGQFHSSYNEQFF
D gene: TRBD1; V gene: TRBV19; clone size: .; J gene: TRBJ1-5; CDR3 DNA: TGTGCCAGTGGCGTAGGGACAGGGGGTCAGCCCCAGCATTTT; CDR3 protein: CASGVGTGGQPQHF
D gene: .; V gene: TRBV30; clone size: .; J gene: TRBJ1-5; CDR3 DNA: TGTGCCTGGACCTCTAAGGGGAATCAGCCCCAGCATTTT; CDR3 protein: CAWTSKGNQPQHF
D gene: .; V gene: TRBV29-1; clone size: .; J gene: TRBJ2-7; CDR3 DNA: TGCAGCGTTGAACAGAGAGACTACGAGCAGTACTTC; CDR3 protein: CSVEQRDYEQYF
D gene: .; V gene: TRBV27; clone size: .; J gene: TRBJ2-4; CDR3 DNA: TGTGCCAGCACCCAAGGGCCGGGAAACATTCAGTACTTC; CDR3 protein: CASTQGPGNIQYF
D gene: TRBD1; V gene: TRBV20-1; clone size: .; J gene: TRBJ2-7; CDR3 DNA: TGCAGTGCTAACCACGGACAGGTCTCCTACGAGCAGTACTTC; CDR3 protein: CSANHGQVSYEQYF
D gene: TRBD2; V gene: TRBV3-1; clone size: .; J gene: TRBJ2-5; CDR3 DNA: TGTGCCAGCAGCCAGATTAGTAGTAGCGGGGGGGCCGAGGAGACCCAGTACTTC; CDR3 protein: CASSQISSSGGAEETQYF
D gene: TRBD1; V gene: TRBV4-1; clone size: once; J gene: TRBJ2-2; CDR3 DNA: TGCGCCAGCAGCCAAGAGCAATCGGGGACAGGGCCGAACACCGGGGAGCTGTTTTTT; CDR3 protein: CASSQEQSGTGPNTGELFF
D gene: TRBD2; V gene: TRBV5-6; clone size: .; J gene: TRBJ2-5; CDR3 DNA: TGTGCCAGCAGCCCGGGGGGTGGGACCCAGTACTTC; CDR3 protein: CASSPGGGTQYF
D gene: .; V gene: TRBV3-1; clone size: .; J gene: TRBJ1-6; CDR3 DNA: TGTGCCAGCAGCCATGAGACAGGAGCCCCCCTCCACTTT; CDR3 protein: CASSHETGAPLHF
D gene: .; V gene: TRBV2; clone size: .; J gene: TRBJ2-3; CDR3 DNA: TGTGCCAGCAACCCCGACGGTAGCACAGATACGCAGTATTTT; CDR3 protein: CASNPDGSTDTQYF
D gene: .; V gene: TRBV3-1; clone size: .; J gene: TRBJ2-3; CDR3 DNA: TGTGCCAGCAGACAAGCTGCAGATACGCAGTATTTT; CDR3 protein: CASRQAADTQYF
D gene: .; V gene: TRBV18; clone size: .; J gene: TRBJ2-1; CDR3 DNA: TGTGCCAGCTCACCACCTGTAAGGGGCAGAGATGAGCAGTTCTTC; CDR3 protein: CASSPPVRGRDEQFF
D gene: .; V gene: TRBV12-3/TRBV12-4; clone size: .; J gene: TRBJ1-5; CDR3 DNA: TGTGCCAGCAAGGGGGTGGGCAATCAGCCCCAGCATTTT; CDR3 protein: CASKGVGNQPQHF
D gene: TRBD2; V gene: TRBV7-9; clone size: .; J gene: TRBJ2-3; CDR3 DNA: TGTGCCAGCAGCCCCTTGCTAGCGGGGACTACGCAGTATTTT; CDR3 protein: CASSPLLAGTTQYF
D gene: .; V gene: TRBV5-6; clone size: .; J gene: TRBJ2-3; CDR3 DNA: TGTGCCAGCAGCGGGGTCACAGATACGCAGTATTTT; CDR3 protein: CASSGVTDTQYF
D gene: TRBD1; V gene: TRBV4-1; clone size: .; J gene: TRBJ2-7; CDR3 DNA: TGCGCCAGCAGCCAAGATTCAGGACAGGGGGCCGAGCAGTACTTC; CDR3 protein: CASSQDSGQGAEQYF
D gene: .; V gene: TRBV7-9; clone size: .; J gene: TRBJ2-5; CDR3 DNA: TGTGCCAGCAGCTTAGCGGAGGAGACCCAGTACTTC; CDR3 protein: CASSLAEETQYF
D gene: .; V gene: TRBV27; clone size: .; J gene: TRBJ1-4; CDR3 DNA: TGTGCCAGCACGGGGTCAGGGGTTGGAGAAAAACTGTTTTTT; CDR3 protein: CASTGSGVGEKLFF
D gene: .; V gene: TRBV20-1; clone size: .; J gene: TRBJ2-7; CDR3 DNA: TGCAGTGCTAGAGACCCCGCTGGGTACTACGAGCAGTACTTC; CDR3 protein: CSARDPAGYYEQYF
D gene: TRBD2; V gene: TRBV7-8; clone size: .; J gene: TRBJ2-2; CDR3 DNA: TGTGCCAGCAGCTCCGCGGGGGAAGTTACCGGGGAGCTGTTTTTT; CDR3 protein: CASSSAGEVTGELFF
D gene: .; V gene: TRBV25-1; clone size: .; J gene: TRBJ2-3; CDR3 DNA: TGTGCCAGCAGTGAAGGGGGCGGATGGCATTTCACAGATACGCAGTATTTT; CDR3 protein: CASSEGGGWHFTDTQYF
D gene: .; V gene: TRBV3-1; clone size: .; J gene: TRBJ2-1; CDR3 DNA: TGTGCCAGCAGCCAGGGGGGGGCCCCGTACAATGAGCAGTTCTTC; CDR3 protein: CASSQGGAPYNEQFF
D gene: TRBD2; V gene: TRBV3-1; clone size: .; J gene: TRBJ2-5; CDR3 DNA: TGTGCCAGCAGCCATCTGGCCGGTAGCGGGGCCCAAGAGACCCAGTACTTC; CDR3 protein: CASSHLAGSGAQETQYF
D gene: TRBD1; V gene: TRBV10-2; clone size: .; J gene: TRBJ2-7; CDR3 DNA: TGCGCCAGCAGTTTGCGGACAGGGCGATACGAGCAGTACTTC; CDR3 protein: CASSLRTGRYEQYF
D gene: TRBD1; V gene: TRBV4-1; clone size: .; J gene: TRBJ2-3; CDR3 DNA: TGCGCCAGCAGGGGGACAGGGGAAGGGAATACGCAGTATTTT; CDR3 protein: CASRGTGEGNTQYF
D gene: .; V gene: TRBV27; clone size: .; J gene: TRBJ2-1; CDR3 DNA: TGTGCCAGCAGTTTAACAGGGACGAATGAGCAGTTCTTC; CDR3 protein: CASSLTGTNEQFF
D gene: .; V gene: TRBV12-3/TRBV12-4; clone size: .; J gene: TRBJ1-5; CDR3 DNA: TGTGCCAGCACCCTAGGAGGGAGCAATCAGCCCCAGCATTTT; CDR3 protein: CASTLGGSNQPQHF
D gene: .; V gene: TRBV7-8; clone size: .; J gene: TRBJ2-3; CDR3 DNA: TGTGCCAGCAGCTTACTCTTAGCGCACACAGATACGCAGTATTTT; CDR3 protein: CASSLLLAHTDTQYF
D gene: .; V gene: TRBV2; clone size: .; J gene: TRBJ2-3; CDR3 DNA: TGTGCCAGCAGTGACCCGATACTCAGCACAGATACGCAGTATTTT; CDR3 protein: CASSDPILSTDTQYF
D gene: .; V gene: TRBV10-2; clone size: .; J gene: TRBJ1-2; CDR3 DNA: TGCGCCAGCAGTGAGTTGTCAGGAAGTGGCTACACCTTC; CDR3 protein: CASSELSGSGYTF
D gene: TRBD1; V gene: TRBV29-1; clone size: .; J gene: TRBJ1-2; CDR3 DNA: TGCAGCGTTCTTGGACAGGGGGCAGACTACACCTTC; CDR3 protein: CSVLGQGADYTF
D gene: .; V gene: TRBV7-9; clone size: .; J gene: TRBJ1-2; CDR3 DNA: TGTGCCAGCAGCCATTCAGGAAAGGGCTACACCTTC; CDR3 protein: CASSHSGKGYTF
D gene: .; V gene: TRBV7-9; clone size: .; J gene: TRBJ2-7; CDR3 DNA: TGTGCCAGCAGCCAAGGGACAACCGAGCAGTACTTC; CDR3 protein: CASSQGTTEQYF
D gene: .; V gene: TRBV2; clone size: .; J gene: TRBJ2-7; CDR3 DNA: TGTGCCAGCAGTGACCCGCAAATAACTAACTCCTACGAGCAGTACTTC; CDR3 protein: CASSDPQITNSYEQYF
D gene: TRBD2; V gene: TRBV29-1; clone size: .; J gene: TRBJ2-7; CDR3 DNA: TGCAGCGTTGTGGCGGGGGGGCCGCTAAAAGAGCAGTACTTC; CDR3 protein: CSVVAGGPLKEQYF
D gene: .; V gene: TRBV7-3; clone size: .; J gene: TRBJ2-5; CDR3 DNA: TGTGCCAGCAGCTTAAAAGGGACATACGAGGGAGAGACCCAGTACTTC; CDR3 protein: CASSLKGTYEGETQYF
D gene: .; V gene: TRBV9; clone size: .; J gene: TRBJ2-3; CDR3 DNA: TGTGCCAGCAACCCAGGGGGGGGCACAGATACGCAGTATTTT; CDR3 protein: CASNPGGGTDTQYF
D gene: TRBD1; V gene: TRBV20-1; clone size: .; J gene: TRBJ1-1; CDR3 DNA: TGCAGTGCTAGCCCGACAGGGGGGAACACTGAAGCTTTCTTT; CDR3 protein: CSASPTGGNTEAFF
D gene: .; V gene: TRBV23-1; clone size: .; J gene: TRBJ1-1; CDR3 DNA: TGCGCCAGCAGCCGTTCAATACCGGGACGCCAAAACACTGAAGCTTTCTTT; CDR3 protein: CASSRSIPGRQNTEAFF
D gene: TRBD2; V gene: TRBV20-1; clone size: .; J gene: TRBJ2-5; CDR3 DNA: TGCAGTGCTCCATCCGGACTAGGAAAAGAGACCCAGTACTTC; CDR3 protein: CSAPSGLGKETQYF
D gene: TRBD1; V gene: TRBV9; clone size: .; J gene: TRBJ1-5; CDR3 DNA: TGTGCCAGCAGCGTAGGGGACAGGGCGGGAAATCAGCCCCAGCATTTT; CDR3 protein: CASSVGDRAGNQPQHF
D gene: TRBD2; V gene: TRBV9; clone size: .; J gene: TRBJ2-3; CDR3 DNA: TGTGCCAGCAGCGCGTTACCTGGCGGGGGAATTACAGATACGCAGTATTTT; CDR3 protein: CASSALPGGGITDTQYF
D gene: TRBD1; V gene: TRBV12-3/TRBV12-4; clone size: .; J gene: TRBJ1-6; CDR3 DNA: TGTGCCAGCAGTCCTGACAGGGGGAATTCACCCCTCCACTTT; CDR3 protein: CASSPDRGNSPLHF
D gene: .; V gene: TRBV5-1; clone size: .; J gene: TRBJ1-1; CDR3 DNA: TGCGCCAGCAGCCGTACGGACCCGAGGAGCGCTGAAGCTTTCTTT; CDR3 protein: CASSRTDPRSAEAFF